There are a few counts of the clone carrying this TCR beta chain. Its antigen is undetermined. HTBI primers from iRepertoire and Arm-PCR of CDR3 regions yielded the TCR beta libraries. TCRdb independently ran MiXCR on the multiplex PCR reads; one entry per CDR3 protein. Of approximately 400,000 distinct CDR3 sequences in the sample, 14% to 15% were seen once. Stated time point: newly diagnosed GD, antithyroid drugs for less than 3 months. From PBMCs, RNA was extracted and then used to make the TCR library. Patients were from an endocrinology department in Xi'an, China. The data were obtained in a study of regulatory T cells in long-lasting Graves disease. Study results and caveats: Preferential use of TRBV28, TRBJ1-2 and TRBJ2-5 was seen in persistent disease.

The CDR3 extends over 15 amino acids. Per the germline V gene, CDR1 is SSHAT and CDR2 is FNYEAQ (reference sequence). J lost 2 bases, V lost 5 bases, and 9 bases had no gene match. These data are also associated with another study on T cells in Graves' hyperthyroidism and ophthalmopathy. That work adds: Diagnostic decisions used clinical symptoms, serum thyroxine and TRAb, thyroid ultrasound and orbital computed tomography. The HTBI primer set was used in a first-round RT-PCR of the TCR CDR3.

The starting material was peripheral blood mononuclear cells (PBMCs), obtained at new diagnosis, from a patient treated with antithyroid drugs. The source is a young woman with Graves disease. The chain has TRBV7-7 and TRBJ2-7; 7 bases are a match to TRBD1. In nucleotides, the CDR3 is TGTGCCAGCAGCGTGACAGGGCGTCCTCCCTACGAGCAGTACTTC. Amino acids: CASSVTGRPPYEQYF.